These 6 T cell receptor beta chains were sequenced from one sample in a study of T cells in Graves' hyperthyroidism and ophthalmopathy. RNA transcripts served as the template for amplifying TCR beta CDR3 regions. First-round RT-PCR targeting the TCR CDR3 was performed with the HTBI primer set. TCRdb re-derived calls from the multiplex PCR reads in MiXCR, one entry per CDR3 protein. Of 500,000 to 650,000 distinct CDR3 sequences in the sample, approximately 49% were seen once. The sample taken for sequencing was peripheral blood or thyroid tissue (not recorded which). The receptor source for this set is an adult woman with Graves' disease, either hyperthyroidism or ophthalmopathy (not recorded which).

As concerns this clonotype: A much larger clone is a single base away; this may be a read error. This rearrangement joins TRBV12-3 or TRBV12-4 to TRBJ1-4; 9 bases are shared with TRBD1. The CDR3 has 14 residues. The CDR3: CASSSGTGPQKLLF. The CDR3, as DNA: TGTGCCAGCAGCTCCGGGACAGGGCCCCAAAAACTGCTTTTT.

CDR3 DNA sequence: TGTGCCAGCAGCTTACGAGGGGGGACGACATTTAACTATGGCTACACCTTC. It encodes CASSLRGGTTFNYGYTF. The V gene is TRBV7-9, the J gene TRBJ1-2; D perhaps matches TRBD1 (6 bases). The V gene lost 2 bases and the J gene lost 1 base, with 17 bases spanning the gap. This CDR3 spans 17 amino acids. Germline CDR1 and CDR2: SEHNR and FQNEAQ (reference sequence). Variable domain in full (rest from reference TRBV7-9 and TRBJ1-2): DTGVSQNPRHKITKRGQNVTFRCDPISEHNRLYWYRQTLGQGPEFLTYFQNEAQLEKSRLLSDRFSAERPKGSFSTLEIQRTEQGDSAMYLCASSLRGGTTFNYGYTFGSGTRLTVV.

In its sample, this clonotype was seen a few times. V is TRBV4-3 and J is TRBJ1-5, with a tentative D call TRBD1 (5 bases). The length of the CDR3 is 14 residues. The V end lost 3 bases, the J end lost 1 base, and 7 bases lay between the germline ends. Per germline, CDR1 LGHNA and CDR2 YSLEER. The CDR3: CASSHRASNQPQHF. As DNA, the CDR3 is TGCGCCAGCAGCCACAGGGCCAGCAATCAGCCCCAGCATTTT.

The CDR3 DNA reads as TGTGCCAGCAGCTTGAGGAGGTCGGATGGCTACACCTTC. Its translation is CASSLRRSDGYTF. The chain has TRBV7-2 and TRBJ1-2; D is ambiguous. CDR1 and CDR2 from the germline V gene are SGHTA and FQGNSA. The CDR3 totals 13 residues. Deletions cut 3 bases from V and 6 bases from J, with 11 bases between.

CDR3 amino acids: CASRQPGQGRSPLHF. The CDR3 DNA follows: TGTGCCAGCAGGCAGCCGGGACAGGGAAGATCACCCCTCCACTTT. This chain links TRBV6-5 with TRBJ1-6, with 9 nucleotides matching TRBD1. From germline, CDR1 is MNHEY and CDR2 SVGAGI. V shed 6 bases and J 10 bases; nucleotides not matched to a gene: 10. CDR3 size: 15 residues.

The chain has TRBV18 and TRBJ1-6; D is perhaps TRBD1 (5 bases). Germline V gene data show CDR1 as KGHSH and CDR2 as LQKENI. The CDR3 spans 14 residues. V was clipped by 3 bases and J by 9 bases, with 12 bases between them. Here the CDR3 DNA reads TGTGCCAGCTCACCCGGAGTAGGGGCTTCACCCCTCCACTTT. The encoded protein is CASSPGVGASPLHF. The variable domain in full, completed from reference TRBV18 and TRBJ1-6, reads NAGVMQNPRHLVRRRGQEARLRCSPMKGHSHVYWYRQLPEEGLKFMVYLQKENIIDESGMPKERFSAEFPKEGPSILRIQQVVRGDSAAYFCASSPGVGASPLHFGNGTRLTVT.